This is a list of T cell receptor beta chains from one sample in a study of patients and donors after allogeneic stem cell transplantation. One entry per CDR3 protein results from TCRdb running MiXCR on the RT-PCR reads. Among 150,000 to 200,000 distinct CDR3 sequences listed, 35% to 50% were seen once. The sample was blood, either unsorted or a sorted T cell fraction (not recorded which). The receptors originated from a human donor who was either an allogeneic HSCT recipient or a stem cell or donor lymphocyte infusion donor (not recorded which). It is not recorded whose cells these are; they may come from a transplant donor. CDR3s include the opening cysteine and the closing phenylalanine or tryptophan. Size values are once, few and many counts, or a class for expanded clones, and some rows have none.

clone_size | v_call | cdr3_aa
- | TRBV11-2 | CASSTGTSGYQETQYF
few | TRBV5-6 | CASTLDTYLNTQYF
- | TRBV12-3/TRBV12-4 | CASSLGGANEQFF
- | TRBV6-5 | CASSYSGSLNYGYTF
- | TRBV7-2 | CASSLDRGTLGEQFF
few | TRBV27 | CASSFHIGHTEAFF
once | TRBV30 | CAWRTSGLGGQFF
few | TRBV6-5 | CASRRTEMSSGNTIYF
- | TRBV19 | CASSIGLETDTQYF
- | TRBV29-1 | CSVGLIAGGTSEQYF
few | TRBV29-1 | CSVLKTSSYNEQFF
few | TRBV12-3/TRBV12-4 | CASSYGTGELFF
- | TRBV2 | CASTGTSRTDTQYF
few | TRBV7-2 | CASSHRRGALIGDYNSPLHF
- | TRBV20-1 | CSARDPGELFF
- | TRBV18 | CASSPAENTDTQYF
- | TRBV7-2 | CASSMTGGYGYTF
- | TRBV5-5 | CASTPPRGTSGTDTQYF
- | TRBV4-2 | CASSQRMTGFSGNTIYF
- | TRBV13 | CASSLGQPAGTQYF
- | TRBV12-3/TRBV12-4 | CASSLQGAGGYTF
- | TRBV6-6 | CASILDRFVSEQYF
few | TRBV6-6 | CASSLGTAYGYTF
few | TRBV12-3/TRBV12-4 | CASSTTRGWQFF
- | TRBV29-1 | CSGGQPNYGYTF
- | TRBV24-1 | CATSDINRAYEQYF